The T cell receptor beta chain described here comes from a study of cytomegalovirus exposure and HLA in healthy donors. Study at large: Early released data had tens of millions of unique TCRs, all coming from HLA-typed donors. Within the Caucasian-associated ancestry cluster were around four fifths of the approximately 400 genotyped donors. Whole-study findings and limits: The listing of roughly 160 TCR beta chains classed them as cytomegalovirus-associated. Excluded: some indistinguishable V segments such as TRBV6-2 and TRBV6-3.

Germline CDR1 is SNHLY and CDR2 is FYNNEI. The CDR3 runs 12 residues. 13 Jbeta primers and 60 Vbeta primers were used for the PCR. Clones were sequenced by immunoSEQ multiplex PCR, and TCRdb holds only the in-frame ones, with some missing. Counted here are about 200,000 clones, 86% occurring once; the ten biggest clones make up roughly 0.34%. As regards this clone: Its specificity is unknown.

This TCR derives from a woman in her 30s in good health and CMV-seronegative. The sequenced sample was PBMCs. The V gene is TRBV2, the J gene TRBJ2-7; a possible D gene is TRBD2 (6 bases). The CDR3 DNA reads TGTGCGAGCTCGGGACGGGGGTACGAGCAGTACTTC. Translation gives CASSGRGYEQYF.